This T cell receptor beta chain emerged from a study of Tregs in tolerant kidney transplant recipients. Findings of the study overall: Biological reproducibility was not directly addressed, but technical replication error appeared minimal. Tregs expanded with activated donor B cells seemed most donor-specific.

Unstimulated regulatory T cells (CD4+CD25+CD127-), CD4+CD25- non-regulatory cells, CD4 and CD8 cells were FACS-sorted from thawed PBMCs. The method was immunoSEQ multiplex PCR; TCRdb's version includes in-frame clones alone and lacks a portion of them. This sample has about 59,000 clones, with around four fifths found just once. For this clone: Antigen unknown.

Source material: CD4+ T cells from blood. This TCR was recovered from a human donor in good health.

This chain's CDR3 is CASSPWTSGSGQYF. DNA of the CDR3: TGTGCCAGCAGCCCGTGGACTAGCGGGAGTGGGCAGTACTTC. This chain links TRBV11-3 with TRBJ2-7, with 13 bases that match TRBD2. Germline CDR1 and CDR2: SGHNT and YENEEA. CDR3 size: 14 residues. The J segment lost 9 bases and the V segment lost 5 bases, leaving 7 bases of the junction unmatched.